The clone carrying this TCR beta chain showed up many times. The sample originates from a study of CD8 T cells in ankylosing spondylitis. The CDR3 runs 19 residues. CDR1 is LGHNA, CDR2 YNFKEQ, per germline. The J segment lost 6 bases and the V segment lost 1 base, leaving 17 bases of the junction unmatched. TCRdb analysed the 5' RACE reads with MiXCR anew, one entry per CDR3 protein. The sample yields around 300,000 distinct CDR3 sequences, less than 25% seen once. The TCR comes from a female donor with ankylosing spondylitis or in good health (not recorded which). This chain links TRBV4-2 with TRBJ2-1; 8 nucleotides line up with TRBD2. The specimen was blood, either unsorted or a sorted T cell fraction (not recorded which). The CDR3 loop reads CASSQVSGGGAGASNEQFF. The CDR3 nucleotides are TGTGCCAGCAGCCAAGTGTCGGGTGGTGGAGCGGGAGCCTCCAATGAGCAGTTCTTC.